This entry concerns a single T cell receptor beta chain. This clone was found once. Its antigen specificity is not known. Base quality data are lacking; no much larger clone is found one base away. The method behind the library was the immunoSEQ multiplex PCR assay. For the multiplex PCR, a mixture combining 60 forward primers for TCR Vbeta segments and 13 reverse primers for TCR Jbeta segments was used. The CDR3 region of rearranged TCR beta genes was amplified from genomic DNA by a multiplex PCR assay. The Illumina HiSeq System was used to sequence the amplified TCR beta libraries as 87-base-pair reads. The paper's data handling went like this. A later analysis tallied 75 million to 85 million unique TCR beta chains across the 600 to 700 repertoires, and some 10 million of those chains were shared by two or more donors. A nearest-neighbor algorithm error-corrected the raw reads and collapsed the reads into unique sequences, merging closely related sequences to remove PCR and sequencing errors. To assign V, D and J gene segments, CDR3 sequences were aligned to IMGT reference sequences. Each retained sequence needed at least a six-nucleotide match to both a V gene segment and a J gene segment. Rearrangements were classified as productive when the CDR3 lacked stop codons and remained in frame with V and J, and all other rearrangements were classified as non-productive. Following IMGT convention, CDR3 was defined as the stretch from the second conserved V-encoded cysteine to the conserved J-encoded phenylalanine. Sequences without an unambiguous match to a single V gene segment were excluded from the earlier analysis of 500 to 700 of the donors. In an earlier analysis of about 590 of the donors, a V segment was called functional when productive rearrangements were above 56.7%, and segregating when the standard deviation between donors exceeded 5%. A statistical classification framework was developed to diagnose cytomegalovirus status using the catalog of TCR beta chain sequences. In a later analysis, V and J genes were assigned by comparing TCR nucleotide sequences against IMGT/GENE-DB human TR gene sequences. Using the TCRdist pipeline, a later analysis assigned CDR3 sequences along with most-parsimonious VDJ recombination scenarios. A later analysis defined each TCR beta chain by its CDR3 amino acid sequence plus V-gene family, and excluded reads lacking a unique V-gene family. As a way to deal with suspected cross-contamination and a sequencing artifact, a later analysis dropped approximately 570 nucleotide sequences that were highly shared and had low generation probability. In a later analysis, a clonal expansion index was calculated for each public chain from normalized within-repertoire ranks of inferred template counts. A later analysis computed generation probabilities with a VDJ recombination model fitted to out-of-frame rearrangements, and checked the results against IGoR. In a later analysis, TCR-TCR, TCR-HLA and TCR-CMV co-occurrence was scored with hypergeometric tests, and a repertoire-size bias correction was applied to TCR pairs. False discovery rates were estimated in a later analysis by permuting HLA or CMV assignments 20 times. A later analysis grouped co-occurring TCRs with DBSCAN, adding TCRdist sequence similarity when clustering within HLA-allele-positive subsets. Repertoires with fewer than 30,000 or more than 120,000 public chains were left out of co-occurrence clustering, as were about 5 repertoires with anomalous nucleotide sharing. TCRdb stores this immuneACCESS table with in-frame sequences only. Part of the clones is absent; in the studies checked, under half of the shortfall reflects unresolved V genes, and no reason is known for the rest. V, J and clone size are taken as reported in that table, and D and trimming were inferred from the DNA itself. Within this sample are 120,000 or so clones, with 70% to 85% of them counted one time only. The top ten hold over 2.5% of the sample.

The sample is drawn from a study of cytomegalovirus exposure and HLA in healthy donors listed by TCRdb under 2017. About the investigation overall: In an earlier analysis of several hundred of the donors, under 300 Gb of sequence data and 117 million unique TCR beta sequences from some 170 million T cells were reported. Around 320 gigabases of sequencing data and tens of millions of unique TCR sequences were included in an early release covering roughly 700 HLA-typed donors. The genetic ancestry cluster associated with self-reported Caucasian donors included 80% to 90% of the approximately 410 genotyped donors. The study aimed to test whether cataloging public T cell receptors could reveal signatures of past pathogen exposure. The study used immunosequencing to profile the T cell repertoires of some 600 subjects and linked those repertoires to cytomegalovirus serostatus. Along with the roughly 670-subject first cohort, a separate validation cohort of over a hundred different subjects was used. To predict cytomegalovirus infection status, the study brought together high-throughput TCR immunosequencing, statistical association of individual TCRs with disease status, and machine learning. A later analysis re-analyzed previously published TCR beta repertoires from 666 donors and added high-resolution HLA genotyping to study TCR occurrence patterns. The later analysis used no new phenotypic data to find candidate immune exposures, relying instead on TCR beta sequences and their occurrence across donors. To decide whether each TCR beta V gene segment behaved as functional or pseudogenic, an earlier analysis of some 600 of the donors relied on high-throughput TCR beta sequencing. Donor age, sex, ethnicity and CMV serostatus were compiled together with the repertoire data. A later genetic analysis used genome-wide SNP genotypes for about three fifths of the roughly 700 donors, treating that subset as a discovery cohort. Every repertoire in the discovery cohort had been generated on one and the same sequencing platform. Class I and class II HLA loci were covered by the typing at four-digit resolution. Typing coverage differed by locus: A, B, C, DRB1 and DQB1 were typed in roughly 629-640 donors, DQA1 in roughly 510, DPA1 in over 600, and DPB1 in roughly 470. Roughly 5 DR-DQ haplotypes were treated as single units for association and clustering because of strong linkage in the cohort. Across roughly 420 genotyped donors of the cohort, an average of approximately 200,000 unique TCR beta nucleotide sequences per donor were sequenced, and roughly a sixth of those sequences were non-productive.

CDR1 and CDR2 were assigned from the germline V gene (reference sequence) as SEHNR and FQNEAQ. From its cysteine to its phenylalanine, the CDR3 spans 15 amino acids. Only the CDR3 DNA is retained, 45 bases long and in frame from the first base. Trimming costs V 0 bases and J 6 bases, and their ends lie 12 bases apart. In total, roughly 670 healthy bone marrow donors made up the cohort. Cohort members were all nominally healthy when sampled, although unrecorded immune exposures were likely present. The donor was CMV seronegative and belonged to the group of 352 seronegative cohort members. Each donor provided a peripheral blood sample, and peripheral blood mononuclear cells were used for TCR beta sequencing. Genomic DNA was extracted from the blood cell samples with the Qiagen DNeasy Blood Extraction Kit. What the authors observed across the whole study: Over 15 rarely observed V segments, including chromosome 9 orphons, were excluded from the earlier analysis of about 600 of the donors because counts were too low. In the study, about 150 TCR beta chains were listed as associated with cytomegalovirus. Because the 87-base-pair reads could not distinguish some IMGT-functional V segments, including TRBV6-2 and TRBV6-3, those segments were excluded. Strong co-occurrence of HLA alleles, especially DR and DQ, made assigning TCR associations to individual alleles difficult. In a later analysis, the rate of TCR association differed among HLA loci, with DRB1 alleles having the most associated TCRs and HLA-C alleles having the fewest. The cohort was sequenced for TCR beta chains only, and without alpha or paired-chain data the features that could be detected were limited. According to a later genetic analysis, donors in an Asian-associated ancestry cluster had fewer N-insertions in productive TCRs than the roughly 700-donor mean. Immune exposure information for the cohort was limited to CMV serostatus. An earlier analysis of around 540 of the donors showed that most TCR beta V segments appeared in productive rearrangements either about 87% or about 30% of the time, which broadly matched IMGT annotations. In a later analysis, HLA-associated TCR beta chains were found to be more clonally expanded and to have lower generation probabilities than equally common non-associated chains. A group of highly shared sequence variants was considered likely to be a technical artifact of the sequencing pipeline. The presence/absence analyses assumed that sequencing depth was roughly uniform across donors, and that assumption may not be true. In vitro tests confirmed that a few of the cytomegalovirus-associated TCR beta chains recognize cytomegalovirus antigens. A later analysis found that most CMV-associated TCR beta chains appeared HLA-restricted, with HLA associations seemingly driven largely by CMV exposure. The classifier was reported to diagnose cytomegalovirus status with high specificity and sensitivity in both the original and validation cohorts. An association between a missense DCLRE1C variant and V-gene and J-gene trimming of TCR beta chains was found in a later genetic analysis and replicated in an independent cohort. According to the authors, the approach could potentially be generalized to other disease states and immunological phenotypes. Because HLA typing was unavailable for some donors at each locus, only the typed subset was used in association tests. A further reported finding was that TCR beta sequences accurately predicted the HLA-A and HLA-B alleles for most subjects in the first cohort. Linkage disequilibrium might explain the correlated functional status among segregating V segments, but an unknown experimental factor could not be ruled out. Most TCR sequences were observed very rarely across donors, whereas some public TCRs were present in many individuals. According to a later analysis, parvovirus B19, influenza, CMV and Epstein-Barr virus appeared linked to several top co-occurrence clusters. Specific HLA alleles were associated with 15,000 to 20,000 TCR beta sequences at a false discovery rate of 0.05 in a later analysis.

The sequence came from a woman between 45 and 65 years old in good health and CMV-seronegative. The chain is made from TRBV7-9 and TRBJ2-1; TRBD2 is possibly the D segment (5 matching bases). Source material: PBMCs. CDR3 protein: CASSLAALVSNEQFF. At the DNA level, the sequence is TGTGCCAGCAGCTTAGCGGCACTAGTTTCCAATGAGCAGTTCTTC.